This T cell receptor beta chain was identified in a study of cytomegalovirus exposure and HLA in healthy donors. Germline assignment: CDR1 MNHNS and CDR2 SASEGT. The CDR3 spans 14 residues. With 6 bases clipped from V and 5 bases from J, the junction kept 6 bases outside the gene matches. In its sample, this clone was seen once. Primers included in the PCR were 60 Vbeta and 13 Jbeta primers. Libraries were prepared by immunoSEQ multiplex PCR; TCRdb keeps only in-frame clonotypes and omits some of them. The table includes about 160,000 clones, about four fifths detected once. V and J are TRBV6-1 and TRBJ1-5, with 8 bases that match TRBD1. The sequence was collected from a woman between 50 and 59 years old in good health and CMV-seronegative. The sample was PBMCs. CDR3 coding DNA: TGTGCCAGCAGCGCAGTACAGGGGGATCAGCCCCAGCATTTT. Its protein is CASSAVQGDQPQHF.